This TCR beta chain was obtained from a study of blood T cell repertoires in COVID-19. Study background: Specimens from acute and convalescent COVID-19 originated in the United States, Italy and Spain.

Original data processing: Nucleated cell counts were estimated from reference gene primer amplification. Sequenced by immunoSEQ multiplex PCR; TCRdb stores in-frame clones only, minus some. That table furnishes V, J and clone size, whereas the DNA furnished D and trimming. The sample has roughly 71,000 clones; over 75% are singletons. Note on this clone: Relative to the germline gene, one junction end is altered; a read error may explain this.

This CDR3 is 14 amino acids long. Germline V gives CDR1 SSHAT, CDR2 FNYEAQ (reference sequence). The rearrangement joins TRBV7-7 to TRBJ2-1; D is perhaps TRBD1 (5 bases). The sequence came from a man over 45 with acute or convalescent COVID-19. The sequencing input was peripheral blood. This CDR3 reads CASSLAPDKNEQFF. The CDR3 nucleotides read TGTGCTAGCAGCTTAGCCCCGGACAAGAATGAGCAGTTCTTC.